This TCR beta chain is from a study of blood T cells in healthy people across ages. Through a sample-barcoded 5' primer and a J-beta primer mix, a second PCR was run for roughly 6 to 12 cycles. TCRdb re-analysed the 5' RACE reads in MiXCR, keeping a single row per CDR3 protein. The sample lists around 850,000 distinct CDR3 sequences, around 36% occurring once. Ten or more counts support this clonotype. Healthy Caucasian individuals from Russia aged roughly 6 to 100 served as donors. With 0 bases removed from V and 4 bases from J, the gap between germline ends came to 12 bases. Germline V gene sequence: CDR1 MNHEY, CDR2 SVGAGI. There are 15 residues in the CDR3.

Sequenced sample: blood. J is TRBJ2-5 and V is TRBV6-5; no clear D. This TCR derives from a man aged 18 to 29 in good health. CDR3 region: CASSYSPSKVETQYF. The CDR3 nucleotides read TGTGCCAGCAGTTACTCCCCCAGTAAGGTAGAGACCCAGTACTTC.